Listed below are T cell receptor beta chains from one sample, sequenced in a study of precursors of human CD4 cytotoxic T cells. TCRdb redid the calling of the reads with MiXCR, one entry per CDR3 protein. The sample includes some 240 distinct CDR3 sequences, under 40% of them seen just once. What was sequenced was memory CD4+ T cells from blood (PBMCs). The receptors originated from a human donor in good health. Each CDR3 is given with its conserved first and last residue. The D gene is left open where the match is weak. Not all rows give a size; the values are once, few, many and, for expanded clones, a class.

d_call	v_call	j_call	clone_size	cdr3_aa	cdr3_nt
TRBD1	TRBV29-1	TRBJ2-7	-	CSARAGTGDEQYF	TGCAGCGCCCGAGCCGGGACAGGCGACGAGCAGTACTTC
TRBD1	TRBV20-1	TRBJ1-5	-	CSARTGTHQPQHF	TGCAGTGCTCGGACAGGGACTCATCAGCCCCAGCATTTT
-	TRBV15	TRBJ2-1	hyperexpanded	CATSRGRGSASSYNEQFF	TGTGCCACCAGCAGAGGTCGGGGTAGCGCAAGCTCCTACAATGAGCAGTTCTTC
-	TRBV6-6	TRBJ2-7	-	CASSYRSSQISRRVSSYEQYF	TGTGCCAGCAGTTATAGGTCTTCTCAGATCTCCAGGAGGGTCAGCTCCTACGAGCAGTACTTC
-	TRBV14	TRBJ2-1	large	CASSQWERGEQFF	TGTGCCAGCAGCCAGTGGGAGAGAGGCGAGCAGTTCTTC
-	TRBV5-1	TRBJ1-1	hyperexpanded	CASSLAGRATEAFF	TGCGCCAGCAGCTTGGCCGGGCGGGCCACTGAAGCTTTCTTT
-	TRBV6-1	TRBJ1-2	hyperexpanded	CASSLTGPLANYGYTF	TGTGCCAGCAGTCTCACAGGGCCGTTAGCTAACTATGGCTACACCTTC
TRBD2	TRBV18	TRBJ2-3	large	CATRRTSGSTDTQYF	TGTGCCACCCGCCGGACTAGCGGTAGCACAGATACGCAGTATTTT
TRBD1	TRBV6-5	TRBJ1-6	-	CASSLQGDSPLHF	TGTGCCAGCAGTCTACAGGGGGACTCACCCCTCCACTTT
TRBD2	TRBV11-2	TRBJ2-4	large	CASSLRSYGREDIQYF	TGTGCCAGCAGCCTACGGTCATACGGGAGGGAGGACATTCAGTACTTC
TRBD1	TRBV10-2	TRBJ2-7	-	CASSSTGTGIQEQYF	TGCGCCAGCAGTAGCACCGGGACAGGAATTCAGGAGCAGTACTTC
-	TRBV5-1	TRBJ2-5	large	CASSLEAGQETQYF	TGCGCCAGCAGCTTGGAGGCAGGACAAGAGACCCAGTACTTC
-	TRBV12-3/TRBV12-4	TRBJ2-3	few	CASRVSQGTADTQYF	TGTGCCAGCCGAGTATCTCAGGGGACCGCAGATACGCAGTATTTT
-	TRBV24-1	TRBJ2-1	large	CATSATGFAQDEQFF	TGTGCCACCAGCGCCACAGGGTTTGCCCAGGATGAGCAGTTCTTC
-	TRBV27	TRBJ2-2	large	CASMFRRANTGELFF	TGTGCCAGCATGTTTCGGCGCGCGAACACCGGGGAGCTGTTTTTT
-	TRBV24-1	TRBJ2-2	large	CATSDFRDTGELFF	TGTGCCACCAGTGATTTTAGGGACACCGGGGAGCTGTTTTTT
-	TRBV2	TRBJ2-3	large	CASRLRGAGWRTDTQYF	TGTGCCAGCAGGCTCAGGGGTGCCGGGTGGCGCACAGATACGCAGTATTTT
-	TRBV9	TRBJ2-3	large	CASSVEGSLDTQYF	TGTGCCAGCAGCGTAGAGGGCTCCTTAGATACGCAGTATTTT
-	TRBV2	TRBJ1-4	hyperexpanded	CASSFDRRDEKLFF	TGTGCCAGCAGTTTTGACAGGAGGGATGAAAAACTGTTTTTT
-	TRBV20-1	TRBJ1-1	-	CSAVEGRLITEAFF	TGCAGTGCCGTAGAGGGACGGTTGATCACTGAAGCTTTCTTT
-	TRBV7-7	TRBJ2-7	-	CASTRRGLPFYEQYF	TGTGCTAGCACCCGACGGGGGTTACCTTTCTACGAGCAGTACTTC
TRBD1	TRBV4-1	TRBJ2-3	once	CASSQEGTAAHLDTQYF	TGCGCCAGCAGCCAAGAGGGGACAGCAGCACATTTAGATACGCAGTATTTT
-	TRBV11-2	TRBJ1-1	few	CASSFLAQNTEAFF	TGTGCCAGCAGCTTCCTCGCGCAGAACACTGAAGCTTTCTTT
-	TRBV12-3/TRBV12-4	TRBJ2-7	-	CASSSPRSEQYF	TGTGCCAGCAGCTCGCCCCGGAGCGAGCAGTACTTC
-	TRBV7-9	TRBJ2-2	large	CASSLTGSTGELFF	TGTGCCAGCAGCTTAACAGGGAGCACCGGGGAGCTGTTTTTT
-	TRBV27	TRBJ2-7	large	CASSSPGPGMVEQYF	TGTGCCAGCAGCTCTCCGGGACCCGGCATGGTCGAGCAGTACTTC
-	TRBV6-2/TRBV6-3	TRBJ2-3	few	CASSYKGRRDTQYF	TGTGCCAGCAGTTACAAAGGCCGTAGGGATACGCAGTATTTT
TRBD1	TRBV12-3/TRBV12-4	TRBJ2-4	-	CASRLDRNLHYVAKNIQYF	TGTGCCAGCAGACTGGACAGGAACTTGCACTACGTAGCCAAAAACATTCAGTACTTC
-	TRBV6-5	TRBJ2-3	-	CASSYGPGSTDTQYF	TGTGCCAGCAGTTACGGGCCGGGTAGCACAGATACGCAGTATTTT
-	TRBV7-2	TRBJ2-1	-	CASSLRLLASGNEQFF	TGTGCCAGCAGCTTAAGGCTCCTGGCCTCAGGGAATGAGCAGTTCTTC
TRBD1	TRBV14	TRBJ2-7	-	CASRGDSSYEQYF	TGTGCCAGCAGGGGGGACAGCTCCTACGAGCAGTACTTC
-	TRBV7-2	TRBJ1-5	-	CASSLAPGANNQPQHF	TGTGCCAGCAGCTTAGCGCCGGGGGCAAACAATCAGCCCCAGCATTTT
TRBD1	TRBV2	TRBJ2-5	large	CASSEDRGRGETQYF	TGTGCCAGCAGTGAAGACAGGGGGCGCGGGGAGACCCAGTACTTC
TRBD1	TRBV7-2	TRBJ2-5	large	CASSTGGRETQYF	TGTGCCAGCAGCACAGGGGGAAGGGAGACCCAGTACTTC
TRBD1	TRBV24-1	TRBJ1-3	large	CATLNRGRGNTIYF	TGTGCCACCCTGAACAGGGGGCGAGGAAACACCATATATTTT
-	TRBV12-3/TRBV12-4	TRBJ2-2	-	CASSLGAGSNTGELFF	TGTGCCAGCAGTTTAGGGGCCGGGTCGAACACCGGGGAGCTGTTTTTT
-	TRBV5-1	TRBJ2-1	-	CASSLELADEQFF	TGCGCCAGCAGCTTGGAATTAGCTGATGAGCAGTTCTTC
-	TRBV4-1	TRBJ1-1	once	CASRARTGDGRDTEAFF	TGCGCCAGCAGGGCCAGGACGGGCGATGGTAGGGACACTGAAGCTTTCTTT
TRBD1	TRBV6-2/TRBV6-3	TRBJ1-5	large	CASSYPRDRVIQHF	TGTGCCAGCAGTTACCCCCGGGACAGGGTAATCCAGCATTTT
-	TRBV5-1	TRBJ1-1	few	CASSFPGNTEAFF	TGCGCCAGCAGCTTTCCAGGGAACACTGAAGCTTTCTTT